Listed below are T cell receptor beta chains from one sample, sequenced in a study of radiotherapy plus CTLA-4 blockade in lung cancer. Assay: immunoSEQ multiplex PCR; the TCRdb copy retains only in-frame clones and omits some. The sample holds tens of thousands of clones; roughly 79% are singletons and the top ten take less than 25%. The sample consisted of peripheral blood, taken from a patient treated with radiotherapy plus ipilimumab. Receptor source: a human donor with non-small cell lung cancer that progressed on radiotherapy plus ipilimumab. CDR3s include the opening cysteine and the closing phenylalanine or tryptophan. The order of the fields is J gene, clone size, V gene, CDR3 length, D gene, CDR3 protein, CDR3 DNA. A D gene is named only where the DNA matches it firmly. Expanded clones are given a class, and other clones once, few, many or no size at all.

>TRBJ1-2|NA|TRBV30|14|NA
CAWRQDESAYGYTF
TGTGCCTGGAGACAAGATGAAAGTGCGTATGGCTACACCTTC
>TRBJ1-4|NA|TRBV28|15|NA
CASSSTGHLGEKLFF
TGTGCCAGCAGTTCGACAGGTCACTTGGGGGAAAAACTGTTTTTT
>TRBJ2-3|few|TRBV15|12|NA
CATSGIADTQYF
TGTGCCACCAGCGGCATAGCGGATACGCAGTATTTT
>TRBJ2-1|few|TRBV28|17|TRBD2
CASSSSLAGSAYNEQFF
TGTGCCAGCAGCTCTTCTTTAGCGGGATCCGCCTACAATGAGCAGTTCTTC
>TRBJ2-2|NA|TRBV29-1|13|NA
CSGTRAVTEELFF
TGCAGCGGGACGCGGGCGGTCACCGAGGAGCTGTTTTTT
>TRBJ2-7|NA|TRBV27|16|NA
CASRLRGGGGYYEQYF
TGTGCCAGCAGGTTGCGGGGAGGTGGAGGGTACTACGAGCAGTACTTC
>TRBJ1-3|few|TRBV9|15|NA
CASTLGRGSGNTIYF
TGTGCCAGCACCCTGGGGAGGGGCTCTGGAAACACCATATATTTT
>TRBJ1-2|NA|TRBV10-3|15|NA
CAISREDTFNYGYTF
TGTGCCATCAGTCGAGAGGACACCTTTAACTATGGCTACACCTTC
>TRBJ2-3|NA|TRBV28|19|TRBD2
CASSSPYVASGRSTDTQYF
TGTGCCAGCAGTTCGCCTTATGTGGCTAGCGGCAGAAGCACAGATACGCAGTATTTT
>TRBJ2-7|NA|TRBV7-9|16|TRBD1
CASSLDPGQGVSEQYF
TGTGCCAGCAGCTTAGACCCCGGACAGGGGGTGTCCGAGCAGTACTTC
>TRBJ1-4|NA|TRBV11-2|17|TRBD1
CASSLRWGGQTNEKLFF
TGTGCCAGCAGCTTAAGATGGGGGGGACAGACTAATGAAAAACTGTTTTTT
>TRBJ1-6|NA|TRBV7-2|15|NA
CASSLATSGNSPLHF
TGTGCCAGCAGCCTCGCCACGAGTGGTAATTCACCCCTCCACTTT
>TRBJ1-2|few|TRBV10-3|15|TRBD1
CAISEDRVPRNGYTF
TGTGCCATCAGTGAGGACAGGGTTCCCCGAAATGGCTACACCTTC
>TRBJ2-1|NA|TRBV2|14|NA
CASSATANNNEQFF
TGTGCCAGCAGTGCTACCGCGAACAACAATGAGCAGTTCTTC
>TRBJ2-3|NA|TRBV4-1|15|NA
CASSQRSGGTDTQYF
TGCGCCAGCAGCCAAAGGTCAGGGGGGACAGATACGCAGTATTTT
>TRBJ1-5|NA|TRBV7-8|16|NA
CASSFSGRNSNQPQHF
TGTGCCAGCAGCTTCTCCGGACGGAATAGCAATCAGCCCCAGCATTTT
>TRBJ1-1|few|TRBV28|11|NA
CASRVDSEAFF
TGTGCCAGCAGAGTGGACAGTGAAGCTTTCTTT
>TRBJ2-5|NA|TRBV2|13|NA
CASRAGAPETQYF
TGTGCCAGCAGAGCAGGGGCCCCAGAGACCCAGTACTTC
>TRBJ1-2|NA|TRBV10-3|13|TRBD1
CAISNTGDYGYTF
TGTGCCATCAGTAATACAGGGGACTATGGCTACACCTTC
>TRBJ1-3|few|TRBV7-2|14|NA
CASSLIGAGNTIYF
TGTGCCAGCAGCTTAATTGGTGCAGGAAACACCATATATTTT
>TRBJ2-7|NA|TRBV10-3|19|TRBD2
CAISEALPGGPLLGVEQYF
TGTGCCATCAGTGAGGCGCTACCGGGGGGGCCGCTTTTAGGGGTTGAGCAGTACTTC
>TRBJ1-3|few|TRBV7-6|14|NA
CASSPDDSGNTIYF
TGTGCCAGCAGCCCCGACGATTCTGGAAACACCATATATTTT
>TRBJ2-2|NA|TRBV4-2|19|TRBD1
CASSRSRPGQSFNTGELFF
TGTGCCAGCAGCAGAAGCCGACCGGGACAGAGCTTTAACACCGGGGAGCTGTTTTTT
>TRBJ1-1|NA|TRBV27|14|NA
CASSPSGMNTEAFF
TGTGCCAGCAGTCCCTCGGGAATGAACACTGAAGCTTTCTTT
>TRBJ1-1|NA|TRBV7-3|14|NA
CASSLRAGNTEAFF
TGTGCCAGCAGCTTAAGGGCGGGGAACACTGAAGCTTTCTTT
>TRBJ1-5|once|TRBV29-1|13|NA
CSVLGGRGQPQHF
TGCAGCGTACTAGGGGGTAGAGGACAGCCCCAGCATTTT
>TRBJ2-7|medium-sized|TRBV28|12|NA
CASSPVLLEQYF
TGTGCCAGCAGCCCCGTTCTTCTCGAGCAGTACTTC
>TRBJ1-2|NA|TRBV7-9|14|NA
CASSLPGAHYGYTF
TGTGCCAGCAGCTTACCAGGGGCCCATTATGGCTACACCTTC
>TRBJ2-3|NA|TRBV5-6|12|NA
CASSLRGDTQYF
TGTGCCAGCAGCTTACGGGGAGATACGCAGTATTTT
>TRBJ1-5|once|TRBV27|15|TRBD1
CASSPADRGHQPQHF
TGTGCCAGCAGCCCGGCGGACAGGGGGCATCAGCCCCAGCATTTT
>TRBJ1-2|NA|TRBV7-9|15|NA
CASSLEATSNYGYTF
TGTGCCAGCAGCTTAGAGGCGACCTCTAACTATGGCTACACCTTC
>TRBJ1-1|NA|TRBV10-1|13|TRBD1
CASRAGGNTEAFF
TGCGCCAGCAGGGCAGGGGGCAATACTGAAGCTTTCTTT
>TRBJ2-1|NA|TRBV28|12|NA
CASSFGYNEQFF
TGTGCCAGCAGTTTCGGGTACAATGAGCAGTTCTTC
>TRBJ1-2|NA|TRBV18|13|TRBD1
CASSPPGTDGYTF
TGTGCCAGCTCACCTCCCGGGACAGATGGCTACACCTTC
>TRBJ2-4|NA|TRBV7-2|17|NA
CASSFLAAGGRGNIQYF
TGTGCCAGCAGCTTTCTCGCCGCCGGGGGGCGGGGAAACATTCAGTACTTC
>TRBJ1-6|NA|TRBV5-4|12|NA
CASSQKDSPLHF
TGTGCCAGCAGCCAGAAGGATTCACCCCTCCACTTT
>TRBJ1-2|NA|TRBV27|15|TRBD1
CASTPRQGSGYGYTF
TGTGCCAGCACCCCAAGACAGGGTTCGGGCTATGGCTACACCTTC
>TRBJ2-1|NA|TRBV27|14|NA
CASSLGRVRNEQFF
TGTGCCAGCAGTTTAGGCAGGGTCAGGAATGAGCAGTTCTTC
>TRBJ2-6|few|TRBV4-3|15|NA
CASSRGESGANVLTF
TGCGCCAGCAGCCGAGGGGAATCTGGGGCCAACGTCCTGACTTTC
>TRBJ2-7|NA|TRBV28|14|NA
CASSPGGGNDEQYF
TGTGCCAGCAGTCCAGGTGGGGGTAACGACGAGCAGTACTTC
>TRBJ1-4|NA|TRBV21-1|17|NA
CASSKSLAQGPNEKLFF
TGTGCCAGCAGCAAATCCCTAGCGCAGGGTCCGAATGAAAAACTGTTTTTT
>TRBJ1-1|few|TRBV7-9|12|NA
CASSSRATEAFF
TGTGCCAGCAGCTCCCGGGCCACTGAAGCTTTCTTT
>TRBJ1-1|NA|TRBV27|14|TRBD1
CASNKGAGGTEAFF
TGTGCCAGCAACAAGGGGGCAGGGGGCACTGAAGCTTTCTTT
>TRBJ2-1|NA|TRBV5-1|17|TRBD2
CASSLGPSGRAYNEQFF
TGCGCCAGCAGCTTGGGCCCTAGCGGGAGGGCCTACAATGAGCAGTTCTTC
>TRBJ2-1|NA|TRBV20-1|11|NA
CSALRGNEQFF
TGCAGTGCTCTCCGGGGCAATGAGCAGTTCTTC
>TRBJ2-7|NA|TRBV7-9|12|NA
CASSPLGGEQYF
TGTGCCAGCAGCCCCCTGGGGGGAGAGCAGTACTTC
>TRBJ1-2|few|TRBV2|15|NA
CASSLSPQEGYGYTF
TGTGCCAGCAGTTTGTCCCCTCAGGAGGGCTATGGCTACACCTTC
>TRBJ2-7|few|TRBV7-9|13|NA
CASSLAVSYEQYF
TGTGCCAGCAGCTTAGCAGTCTCCTACGAGCAGTACTTC
>TRBJ1-1|NA|TRBV5-4|15|NA
CASSTLTDSNTEAFF
TGTGCCAGCAGCACCCTGACAGATTCGAACACTGAAGCTTTCTTT